This T cell receptor (beta chain) was found in a study of cytomegalovirus exposure and HLA in healthy donors. Study-wide findings and caveats: In vitro data verified a few CMV-associated chains as specific for CMV antigens. Rarity marked most TCR sequences, yet some public TCRs occurred in many donors.

Between the trimmed V and J ends, which lost 6 bases and 2 bases, there was a span of 14 bases. This CDR3 has 15 residues. Germline V gene data show CDR1 as MDHEN and CDR2 as SYDVKM. The protocol was immunoSEQ multiplex PCR, while the TCRdb copy is restricted to in-frame clones and leaves out a portion. The data hold roughly 240,000 clones, with 87% observed a single time. Regarding this clone: Its specificity is unknown.

The clonotype originates from a man aged 18 to 30 in good health and CMV-seronegative. This rearrangement joins TRBV28 to TRBJ1-5; the D gene is possibly TRBD1 (5 bases). Sequencing was carried out using PBMCs. The CDR3 DNA reads TGTGCCAGCAGCCTCGACAGCTTCGGCAATCAGCCCCAGCATTTT. As protein: CASSLDSFGNQPQHF.